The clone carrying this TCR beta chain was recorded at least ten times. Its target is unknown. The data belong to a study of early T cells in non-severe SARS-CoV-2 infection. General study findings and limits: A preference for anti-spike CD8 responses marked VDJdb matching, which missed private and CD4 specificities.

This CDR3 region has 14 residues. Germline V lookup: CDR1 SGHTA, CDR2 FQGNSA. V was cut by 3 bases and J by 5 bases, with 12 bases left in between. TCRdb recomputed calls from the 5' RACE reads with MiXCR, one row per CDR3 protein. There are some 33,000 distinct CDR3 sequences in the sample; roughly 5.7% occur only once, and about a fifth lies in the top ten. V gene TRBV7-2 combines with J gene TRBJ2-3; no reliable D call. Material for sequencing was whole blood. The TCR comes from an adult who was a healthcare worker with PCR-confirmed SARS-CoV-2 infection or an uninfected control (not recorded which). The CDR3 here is CASSFQSRGDTQYF. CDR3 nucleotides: TGTGCCAGCAGCTTTCAGTCCCGCGGAGATACGCAGTATTTT.